This T cell receptor beta chain was observed in a study of beta chain features in type 1 diabetes. Isolated RNA was reverse transcribed in full, so expressed TCRB transcripts were sequenced. Sequencing was performed with immunoSEQ multiplex PCR; in TCRdb, only in-frame clones are kept and a portion is missing. The data contain a few hundred thousand clones, 9.6% of them seen just once; the ten biggest clones take up less than 0.65%. Donors contributed one heparinised blood draw apiece, averaging about 120 mL. CD45RO/CCR7/CD25/CD127/CD95/CD27 staining was used to isolate CD4+ naive, central memory, regulatory and stem cell-like memory cells by sorting. From germline, CDR1 is MDHEN and CDR2 SYDVKM. The CDR3 runs to 14 residues. The V and J ends lost 9 bases and 2 bases, in that order; junction bases with no gene match: 7. Study results and caveats: A greater similarity of naive, central memory and Treg TCRB repertoires was seen among patients than among healthy donors. Researchers report that Type 1 diabetes patients had moderately but significantly shorter TCRB CDR3s across all four CD4+ subsets.

Worth noting for this clone: Its antigen remains unidentified. This clone may be a read error of a much larger clone one base away. At the DNA level, this CDR3 is encoded by other sequences in the same sample as well.

This clonotype originated in a man aged 25-40 years with type 1 diabetes. The V and J genes are TRBV28 and TRBJ1-2; TRBD1 agrees at 9 bases. Sequencing used central memory CD4+ T cells from blood. This chain's CDR3 is CASSPGQGNYGYTF. The CDR3 region has the DNA TGTGCCAGTAGTCCCGGACAGGGGAACTATGGCTACACCTTC.